A selection of T cell receptor beta chains follows, all from one sample in a study of PD-1 blockade in classical Hodgkin lymphoma. Clones were sequenced by immunoSEQ multiplex PCR, and TCRdb holds only the in-frame ones, with some missing. Here the sample spans 25,000 to 30,000 clones, about four fifths being singletons. The starting material was peripheral blood mononuclear cells (PBMCs), obtained before the fourth cycle of nivolumab. The receptor source for this set is a human donor with classical Hodgkin lymphoma. The CDR3 runs from the conserved cysteine through the conserved F or W. A D gene is named only where the DNA matches it firmly. Not every row has a clone size; where given, it reads once, few, many or a size class.

clone_size cdr3_length j_call v_call d_call cdr3_nt cdr3_aa
few 13 TRBJ1-5 TRBV18 NA TGTGCCAGCTCACCGGGGCGGGATAGGCCCCAGCATTTT CASSPGRDRPQHF
NA 15 TRBJ2-3 TRBV6-5 NA TGTGCCAGCAGAGCAATAATGTCTGGCACAGATACGCAGTATTTT CASRAIMSGTDTQYF
few 14 TRBJ1-6 TRBV19 TRBD1 TGTGCCAGTAGTATAGTGACAGGGGATTCACCCCTCCACTTT CASSIVTGDSPLHF
NA 15 TRBJ2-1 TRBV6-5 TRBD2 TGTGCCAGCAGTTATTCAGGACTAGCGGGAAATGAGCAGTTCTTC CASSYSGLAGNEQFF
NA 15 TRBJ1-1 TRBV6-1 NA TGTGCCAGCAGTGAAGAGATGACCCGGAGGACTGAAGCTTTCTTT CASSEEMTRRTEAFF
NA 13 TRBJ2-7 TRBV5-1 NA TGCGCCAGCAGCAGCGGAGGGGACTACGAGCAGTACTTC CASSSGGDYEQYF
NA 17 TRBJ2-7 TRBV7-9 TRBD1 TGTGCCAGCAGCTTAGTTGTTGGGACAGGGGGCCGATTCGAGCAGTACTTC CASSLVVGTGGRFEQYF
NA 17 TRBJ1-1 TRBV19 TRBD1 TGTGCCAGTCGCAAGGGGCGGCCCCAGGACAGGGACACTGAAGCTTTCTTT CASRKGRPQDRDTEAFF
NA 15 TRBJ1-3 TRBV11-2 NA TGTGCCAGCAGCCCAGGGGCCGGCTCTGGAAACACCATATATTTT CASSPGAGSGNTIYF
once 14 TRBJ1-2 TRBV15 NA TGTGCCACCAGCAGAGATCCCGCAGACTATGGCTACACCTTC CATSRDPADYGYTF
NA 15 TRBJ2-7 TRBV6-5 TRBD2 TGTGCCAGCAGTAGAAGGACTAGCGGTTACTACGAGCAGTACTTC CASSRRTSGYYEQYF
NA 14 TRBJ2-6 TRBV14 NA TGTGCCAGCAGCCATTTCGCTGGGGCCAACGTCCTGACTTTC CASSHFAGANVLTF
once 15 TRBJ1-2 TRBV2 NA TGTGCCAGCAGTGCAGCAGGGGTCGGTTCGCGGGGCTACACCTTC CASSAAGVGSRGYTF
NA 13 TRBJ2-1 TRBV10-3 TRBD1 TGTGCCATCACGCAGACAGGGGGCAATGAGCAGTTCTTC CAITQTGGNEQFF
NA 14 TRBJ2-1 TRBV6-6 TRBD1 TGTGCCAGCAGTCCCAGGGGGTCGTCTAGAACTCAGTTCTTC CASSPRGSSRTQFF
NA 12 TRBJ1-2 TRBV21-1 NA TGTGCCAGCTTTTTGTCGGGTCGTGGCTACACCTTC CASFLSGRGYTF
NA 14 TRBJ1-5 TRBV7-8 NA TGTGCCACCAGTCAAGGGCTGAGCAATCAGCCCCAGCATTTT CATSQGLSNQPQHF
NA 16 TRBJ1-2 TRBV5-1 NA TGCGCCAGCAGCTTGAAGCCCCGAGAGGGAAACTATGGCTACACCTTC CASSLKPREGNYGYTF
NA 13 TRBJ1-1 TRBV28 NA TGTGCCAGCAGTTTAGTGGGGAACACTGAAGCTTTCTTT CASSLVGNTEAFF
NA 14 TRBJ2-7 TRBV6-6 TRBD2 TGTGCCAGCAGTTTAGCGGGGCTGCCCTACGAGCAGTACTTC CASSLAGLPYEQYF
once 15 TRBJ1-5 TRBV6-5 TRBD1 TGTGCCAGCAGTACAACAGGGGGAGGCAATCAGCCCCAGCATTTT CASSTTGGGNQPQHF
NA 16 TRBJ1-1 TRBV6-6 TRBD1 TGTGCCAGCAGTCTAGGGACAGGGTCAGCGAACACTGAAGCTTTCTTT CASSLGTGSANTEAFF
NA 16 TRBJ1-2 TRBV28 NA TGTGCCAGCAGTCCTTCTTCCCCATCCGCGAACTATGGCTACACCTTC CASSPSSPSANYGYTF
NA 16 TRBJ2-2 TRBV7-9 TRBD2 TGTGCCAGCAGCTTATCTTGGCGGGAGCACACCGGGGAGCTGTTTTTT CASSLSWREHTGELFF
few 13 TRBJ2-1 TRBV6-6 TRBD2 TGTGCCAGCACCCCGGGGACTAGCCTTGAGCAGTTCTTC CASTPGTSLEQFF
NA 13 TRBJ2-5 TRBV15 TRBD1 TGTGCCACCAGCAGTACAGGGGGCGAGACCCAGTACTTC CATSSTGGETQYF
NA 14 TRBJ1-2 TRBV2 TRBD1 TGTGCCAGCACGAAGACAGGGGAGATTCGGCGCTACACCTTC CASTKTGEIRRYTF
NA 13 TRBJ2-3 TRBV28 NA TGTGCCAGCAGGCCAAGTGGGACAGATACGCAGTATTTT CASRPSGTDTQYF
NA 15 TRBJ2-1 TRBV4-1 TRBD2 TGCGCCAGCAGCCAACAAGCGGGAACTGTCAGAGAGCAGTTCTTC CASSQQAGTVREQFF
NA 12 TRBJ1-1 TRBV7-5 NA TGTGCCAGAACATCCAGGGGCACTGAAGCTTTCTTT CARTSRGTEAFF
NA 15 TRBJ1-1 TRBV10-1 NA TGCGCCAGCAGTGAGTTGGGACACACTCGAGGTGGAGCTTTCTTT CASSELGHTRGGAFF
NA 15 TRBJ1-1 TRBV7-2 NA TGTGCCAGCAGCTTAGTAGGTCGAATGAACACTGAAGCTTTCTTT CASSLVGRMNTEAFF
NA 13 TRBJ2-3 TRBV5-4 NA TGTGCCAGCAGTTTGGCAGGCACAGATACGCAGTATTTT CASSLAGTDTQYF
NA 14 TRBJ1-4 TRBV28 TRBD1 TGTGCCAGCAGTTTTACAGGGGTAGGGGAAAAACTGTTTTTT CASSFTGVGEKLFF
NA 15 TRBJ2-7 TRBV28 TRBD2 TGTGCCAGCAGTTTAGCCCCCGGGGGGGGCTACGAGCAGTACTTC CASSLAPGGGYEQYF
NA 10 TRBJ2-1 TRBV20-1 NA TGCAGTGCTAGCCTCAATGAGCAGTTCTTC CSASLNEQFF
once 13 TRBJ2-5 TRBV7-7 NA TGTGCTAGCAGCTTAAGACCTCAGGAGACCCAGTACTTC CASSLRPQETQYF
NA 15 TRBJ2-1 TRBV11-2 NA TGTGCCAGCAGCTTTGGTAGCGGACGCCCCAATGAGCAGTTCTTC CASSFGSGRPNEQFF
once 12 TRBJ1-2 TRBV6-6 NA TGTGCCAGCAGTAGGACGGACTATGGCTACACCTTC CASSRTDYGYTF
NA 15 TRBJ2-3 TRBV5-4 TRBD2 TGTGCCAGCAGTTCGACTAGCGGGAGTCGAGATACGCAGTATTTT CASSSTSGSRDTQYF
NA 15 TRBJ2-1 TRBV9 TRBD2 TGTGCCAGCAGCGTAGGGGCGGGAGTCAGGAATGAGCAGTTCTTC CASSVGAGVRNEQFF
NA 16 TRBJ2-2 TRBV5-5 NA TGTGCCAGCAGCAACACCGGGACACCGAACACCGGGGAGCTGTTTTTT CASSNTGTPNTGELFF
NA 17 TRBJ2-2 TRBV7-2 NA TGTGCCAGCAGCCCCCAACCTCAGTTGGTAGTTAGGGGGGAGCTGTTTTTT CASSPQPQLVVRGELFF
NA 14 TRBJ2-7 TRBV19 NA TGTGCCAGTCGAGCAGGGGGGACCTCCTACGAGCAGTACTTC CASRAGGTSYEQYF
NA 14 TRBJ1-2 TRBV6-1 TRBD1 TGTGCCAGCAGCGCCGCGCAGGGGGCCTATGGCTACACCTTC CASSAAQGAYGYTF
NA 17 TRBJ2-3 TRBV5-4 NA TGTGCCAGCAGCTTGGAGTCGGGGCTCACTAGCACAGATACGCAGTATTTT CASSLESGLTSTDTQYF
NA 13 TRBJ1-1 TRBV29-1 NA TGCAGCGCCTCCAGAGGGATTGACACTGAAGCTTTCTTT CSASRGIDTEAFF
NA 13 TRBJ2-7 TRBV7-9 NA TGTGCCAGCAGCTCCGGGTCGGCCTACGAGCAGTACTTC CASSSGSAYEQYF
NA 17 TRBJ2-5 TRBV15 TRBD2 TGTGCCACCAGCAGAGATAGCGGGAGGGCCTGGGGAGAGACCCAGTACTTC CATSRDSGRAWGETQYF
NA 16 TRBJ2-2 TRBV7-3 TRBD2 TGTGCCAGCAGCTTAAGAGCTAGCGGGAACGCCGGGGAGCTGTTTTTT CASSLRASGNAGELFF
few 16 TRBJ2-2 TRBV7-8 TRBD2 TGTGCCAGCAGCTTATTAGCGGGAGGGCCCTCCGGGGAGCTGTTTTTT CASSLLAGGPSGELFF
NA 11 TRBJ2-5 TRBV29-1 NA TGCAGCGCCCTTATAGCGGAGACCCAGTACTTC CSALIAETQYF
NA 14 TRBJ2-1 TRBV28 NA TGTGCCACTTTGGGGGCGGGGATTGGCAATGAGCAGTTCTTC CATLGAGIGNEQFF